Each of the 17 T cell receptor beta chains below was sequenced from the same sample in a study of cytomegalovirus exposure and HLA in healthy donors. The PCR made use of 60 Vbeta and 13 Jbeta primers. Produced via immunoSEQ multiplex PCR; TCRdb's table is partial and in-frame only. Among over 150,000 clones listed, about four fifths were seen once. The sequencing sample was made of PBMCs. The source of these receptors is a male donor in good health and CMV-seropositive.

DNA of the CDR3: TGTGCCAGCAGTGACTGGAGGGAACACACTAGCACAGATACGCAGTATTTT. It encodes CASSDWREHTSTDTQYF. This chain joins TRBV2 and TRBJ2-3, with a tentative D call TRBD2 (6 bases). Germline values: CDR1 SNHLY, CDR2 FYNNEI. Trimming removed 3 bases from V and 0 bases from J, with 16 bases in between. This CDR3 region has 17 residues.

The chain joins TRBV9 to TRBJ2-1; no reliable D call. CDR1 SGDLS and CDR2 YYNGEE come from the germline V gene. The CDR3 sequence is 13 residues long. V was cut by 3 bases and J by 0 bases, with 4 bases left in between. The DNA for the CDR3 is TGTGCCAGCAGCGCAGACTCCTACAATGAGCAGTTCTTC. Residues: CASSADSYNEQFF.

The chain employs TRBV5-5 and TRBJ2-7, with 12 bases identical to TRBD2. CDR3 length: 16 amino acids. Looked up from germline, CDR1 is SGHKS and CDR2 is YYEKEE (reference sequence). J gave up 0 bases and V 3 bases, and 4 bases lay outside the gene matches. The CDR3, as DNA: TGTGCCAGCAGCTCGCGACTAGCGGGGGTCTCCTACGAGCAGTACTTC. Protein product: CASSSRLAGVSYEQYF.

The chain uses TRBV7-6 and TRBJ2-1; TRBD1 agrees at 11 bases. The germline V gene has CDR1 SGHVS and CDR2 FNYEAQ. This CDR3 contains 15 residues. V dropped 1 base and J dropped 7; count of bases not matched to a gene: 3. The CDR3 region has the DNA TGTGCCAGCAGCTTAGGGGACAGGGGGGGGAATGAGCAGTTCTTC. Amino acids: CASSLGDRGGNEQFF. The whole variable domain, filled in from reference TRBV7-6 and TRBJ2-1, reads GAGVSQSPRYKVTKRGQDVALRCDPISGHVSLYWYRQALGQGPEFLTYFNYEAQQDKSGLPNDRFSAERPEGSISTLTIQRTEQRDSAMYRCASSLGDRGGNEQFFGPGTRLTVL.

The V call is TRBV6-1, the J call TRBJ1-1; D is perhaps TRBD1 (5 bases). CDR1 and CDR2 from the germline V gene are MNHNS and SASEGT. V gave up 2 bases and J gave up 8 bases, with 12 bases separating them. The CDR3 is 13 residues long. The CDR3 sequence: CASSENGNREAFF. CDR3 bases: TGTGCCAGCAGTGAAAATGGTAACAGGGAAGCTTTCTTT.

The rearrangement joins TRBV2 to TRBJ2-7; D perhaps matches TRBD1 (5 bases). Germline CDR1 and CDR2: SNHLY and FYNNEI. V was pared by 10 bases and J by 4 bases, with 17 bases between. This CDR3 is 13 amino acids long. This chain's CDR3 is CAIAGPTRYEQYF. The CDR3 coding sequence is TGTGCCATCGCAGGGCCCACTCGTTACGAGCAGTACTTC.

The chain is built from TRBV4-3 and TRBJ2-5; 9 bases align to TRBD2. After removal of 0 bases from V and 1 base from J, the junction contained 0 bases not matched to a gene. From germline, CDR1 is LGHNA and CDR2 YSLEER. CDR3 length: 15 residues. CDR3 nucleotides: TGCGCCAGCAGCCAAGAGCGGGGGGGCCAAGAGACCCAGTACTTC. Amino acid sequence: CASSQERGGQETQYF.

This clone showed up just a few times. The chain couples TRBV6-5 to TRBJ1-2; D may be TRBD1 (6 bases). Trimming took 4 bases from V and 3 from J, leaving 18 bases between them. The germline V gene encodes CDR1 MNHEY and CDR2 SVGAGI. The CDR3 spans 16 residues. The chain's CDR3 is CASSFTGTPVDYGYTF. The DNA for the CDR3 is TGTGCCAGCAGTTTTACCGGGACACCGGTGGACTATGGCTACACCTTC.

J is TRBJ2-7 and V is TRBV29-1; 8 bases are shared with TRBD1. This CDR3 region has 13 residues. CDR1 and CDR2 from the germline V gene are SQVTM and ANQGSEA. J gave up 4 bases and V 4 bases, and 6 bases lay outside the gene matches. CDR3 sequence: CSVGRGLVYEQYF. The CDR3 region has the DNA TGCAGCGTTGGCAGGGGGCTTGTATACGAGCAGTACTTC.

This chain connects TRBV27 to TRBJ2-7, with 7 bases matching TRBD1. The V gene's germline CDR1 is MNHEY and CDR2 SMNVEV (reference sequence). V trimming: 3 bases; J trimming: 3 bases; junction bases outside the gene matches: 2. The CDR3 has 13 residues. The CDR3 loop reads CASSLSGGYEQYF. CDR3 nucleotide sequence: TGTGCCAGCAGTTTGTCAGGGGGCTACGAGCAGTACTTC.

CDR3 residues: CASSVDSATDTQYF. DNA of the CDR3: TGTGCCAGCAGCGTAGATAGCGCCACAGATACGCAGTATTTT. The gene calls are TRBV9 and TRBJ2-3; TRBD2 is a possible D gene (5 bases). Deletions cut 0 bases from V and 2 bases from J, with 7 bases between. CDR1 SGDLS and CDR2 YYNGEE come from the germline V gene. CDR3 length equals 14 residues. The whole variable domain, remainder taken from reference TRBV9 and TRBJ2-3, is DSGVTQTPKHLITATGQRVTLRCSPRSGDLSVYWYQQSLDQGLQFLIQYYNGEERAKGNILERFSAQQFPDLHSELNLSSLELGDSALYFCASSVDSATDTQYFGPGTRLTVL.

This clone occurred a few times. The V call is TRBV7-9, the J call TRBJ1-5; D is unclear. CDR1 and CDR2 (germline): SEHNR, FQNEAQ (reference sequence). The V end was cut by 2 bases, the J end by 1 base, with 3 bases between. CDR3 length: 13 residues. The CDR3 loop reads CASSLSSNQPQHF. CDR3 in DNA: TGTGCCAGCAGCTTATCGAGCAATCAGCCCCAGCATTTT.

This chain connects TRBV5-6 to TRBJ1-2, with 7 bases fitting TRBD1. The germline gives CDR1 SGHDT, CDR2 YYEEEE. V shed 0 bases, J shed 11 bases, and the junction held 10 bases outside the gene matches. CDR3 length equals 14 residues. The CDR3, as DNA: TGTGCCAGCAGCTTGGGAGGGGGCACCGCTTGGTACACCTTC. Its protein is CASSLGGGTAWYTF.

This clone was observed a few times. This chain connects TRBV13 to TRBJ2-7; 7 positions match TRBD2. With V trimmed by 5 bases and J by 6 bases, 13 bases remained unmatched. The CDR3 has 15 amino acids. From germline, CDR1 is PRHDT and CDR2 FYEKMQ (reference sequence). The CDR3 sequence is CASSPGAGTGGEQYF. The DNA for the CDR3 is TGTGCCAGCAGCCCCGGCGCAGGGACGGGGGGCGAGCAGTACTTC.

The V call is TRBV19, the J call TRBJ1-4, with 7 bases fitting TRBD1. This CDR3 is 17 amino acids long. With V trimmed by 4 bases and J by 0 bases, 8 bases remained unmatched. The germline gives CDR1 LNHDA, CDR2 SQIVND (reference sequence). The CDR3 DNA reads TGTGCCAGTAGTAATTGGGACAGCCCTTCAACTAATGAAAAACTGTTTTTT. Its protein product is CASSNWDSPSTNEKLFF.

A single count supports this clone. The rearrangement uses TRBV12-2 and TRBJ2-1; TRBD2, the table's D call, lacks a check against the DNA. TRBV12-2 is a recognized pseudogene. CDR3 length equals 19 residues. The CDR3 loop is CASRPRTSGGPSSYNEQFF. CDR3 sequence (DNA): TGTGCAAGTCGCCCGCGGACTAGCGGGGGTCCAAGCTCCTACAATGAGCAGTTCTTC.

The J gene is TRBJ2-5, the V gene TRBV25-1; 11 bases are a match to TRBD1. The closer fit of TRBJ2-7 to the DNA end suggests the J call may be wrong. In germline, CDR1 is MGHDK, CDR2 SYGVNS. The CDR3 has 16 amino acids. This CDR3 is CASSDRGTGGPYEQYF. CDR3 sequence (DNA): TGTGCCAGCAGTGACAGGGGGACAGGGGGGCCCTACGAGCAGTACTTC.